The 21 T cell receptor beta chains reported below all come from one sample, sequenced in a study of cytomegalovirus exposure and HLA in healthy donors. Both 60 Vbeta primers and 13 Jbeta primers went into the PCR. TCRdb's table, derived via immunoSEQ multiplex PCR, lists solely in-frame clones and lacks some. The sample consists of 200,000 or so clones, less than 85% of them appearing once. The sequencing input was PBMCs. The source of these receptors is a young man in good health and CMV-seronegative.

The chain has TRBV30 and TRBJ2-3, with D possibly matching TRBD2 (6 bases). The CDR3 sequence is 13 residues long. The germline V gene encodes CDR1 GTSNPN and CDR2 SVGIG (reference sequence). With 0 bases removed from V and 7 bases from J, the gap between germline ends came to 11 bases. This CDR3 is CAWSVSGVYTQYF. In DNA form, the CDR3 reads TGTGCCTGGAGTGTTTCGGGAGTATATACGCAGTATTTT.

V gene TRBV28 combines with J gene TRBJ2-5; 14 nucleotides match TRBD2. The J call could be wrong; TRBJ2-7 is a better fit for the DNA end. The CDR3 loop spans 16 amino acids. Germline V gene data show CDR1 as MDHEN and CDR2 as SYDVKM. The chain's CDR3 is CASSSGLAGAVNEQYF. CDR3 DNA: TGTGCCAGCAGTTCGGGACTAGCGGGAGCGGTGAACGAGCAGTACTTC.

The chain employs TRBV27 and TRBJ2-2; possible D gene TRBD2, 6 bases. V dropped 6 bases and J dropped 1 base, with 18 bases sitting between them. Germline assignment: CDR1 MNHEY and CDR2 SMNVEV (reference sequence). CDR3 length equals 17 residues. The CDR3 nucleotides read TGTGCCAGCAGCCACGGACACCAGCGGGTGAACACCGGGGAGCTGTTTTTT. Translating gives CASSHGHQRVNTGELFF.

V and J are TRBV2 and TRBJ1-5; D might be TRBD1 (5 bases). CDR3 length equals 15 residues. Trimming stripped 6 bases from V and 2 bases from J, with 14 bases between. Germline V gene lookup returns CDR1 SNHLY and CDR2 FYNNEI. The CDR3 bases are TGTGCCAGCAGGCGCACTGGACAAGGCAATCAGCCCCAGCATTTT. Translating it yields CASRRTGQGNQPQHF. The variable domain in full, completed from reference TRBV2 and TRBJ1-5, reads EPEVTQTPSHQVTQMGQEVILRCVPISNHLYFYWYRQILGQKVEFLVSFYNNEISEKSEIFDDQFSVERPDGSNFTLKIRSTKLEDSAMYFCASRRTGQGNQPQHFGDGTRLSIL.

The chain carries TRBV29-1 and TRBJ2-1; TRBD2 aligns across 10 bases. Trimming cost V 3 bases and J 0 bases; bases outside gene matches: 11. Germline loops: CDR1 SQVTM, CDR2 ANQGSEA. This CDR3 spans 18 amino acids. DNA for the CDR3: TGCAGCGTTGAGGAACTAGCGGGACCGCTTAGCTCCTACAATGAGCAGTTCTTC. Translation gives CSVEELAGPLSSYNEQFF.

CDR3 residues: CASSDAQTQETQYF. The CDR3 DNA reads as TGTGCCAGCAGCGATGCGCAAACGCAAGAGACCCAGTACTTC. J is TRBJ2-5 and V is TRBV7-9; D ambiguous. V was trimmed by 5 bases and J by 2 bases, leaving 12 bases between them. The CDR3 consists of 14 residues. CDR1 SEHNR and CDR2 FQNEAQ come from the germline V gene (reference sequence).

This chain links TRBV28 with TRBJ1-1, with D possibly being TRBD1 (6 bases). The V gene lost 4 bases and the J gene lost 1 base, with 13 bases spanning the gap. CDR1 and CDR2 (germline): MDHEN, SYDVKM. This CDR3 is 15 amino acids long. The CDR3 loop reads CASSSYPQGNTEAFF. CDR3 DNA: TGTGCCAGCAGTTCTTACCCACAGGGGAACACTGAAGCTTTCTTT.

This clone was seen just once. V is TRBV7-9 and J is TRBJ1-3; D not certain. V was clipped by 5 bases and J by 0 bases, with 14 bases between them. From germline, CDR1 is SEHNR and CDR2 FQNEAQ (reference sequence). CDR3 size: 16 residues. DNA for the CDR3: TGTGCCAGCAGCGCGACAATCAACGACTCTGGAAACACCATATATTTT. It yields the protein CASSATINDSGNTIYF.

The chain couples TRBV6-5 to TRBJ1-3; TRBD1 matches at 7 bases. The CDR3 runs to 14 residues. Germline lookup yields CDR1 MNHEY and CDR2 SVGAGI. V shed 6 bases, J shed 6 bases, and the junction held 8 bases outside the gene matches. The CDR3 nucleotides read TGTGCCAGCAGCAGAACAGGGGCGGCAAACACCATATATTTT. This sequence encodes CASSRTGAANTIYF.

The gene calls are TRBV6-5 and TRBJ1-2; D perhaps matches TRBD1 (5 bases). Germline loops: CDR1 MNHEY, CDR2 SVGAGI. CDR3 length: 16 amino acids. V was clipped by 0 bases and J by 1 base, with 12 bases between them. The CDR3 coding sequence is TGTGCCAGCAGTTACTCTTATCGGGGGGATAACTATGGCTACACCTTC. Translating gives CASSYSYRGDNYGYTF.

This chain uses TRBV4-1 with TRBJ2-1; possible D gene TRBD2, 6 bases. Germline CDR1 is MGHRA and CDR2 is YSYEKL. The CDR3 covers 13 residues. Trimming stripped 3 bases from V and 15 bases from J, with 18 bases between. DNA for the CDR3: TGCGCCAGCAGCCACGACGGGAGACTAGGTCCGTTCTTC. This translates into CASSHDGRLGPFF.

The sample holds one count of this clone. The J gene is TRBJ2-7, the V gene TRBV27; TRBD1 might be the D (6 bases). The CDR3 runs to 14 residues. V lost 6 bases, J lost 4 bases, and 16 bases lay in between. The germline V gene encodes CDR1 MNHEY and CDR2 SMNVEV (reference sequence). The CDR3 DNA sequence: TGTGCCAGCAGCCACATGATTCAGGGGTACGAGCAGTACTTC. Translating gives CASSHMIQGYEQYF.

The J gene is TRBJ2-5, the V gene TRBV29-1; 9 nucleotides agree with TRBD1. This CDR3 spans 12 amino acids. V was pared by 5 bases and J by 5 bases, with 3 bases of the junction left unmatched. Germline V gene data show CDR1 as SQVTM and CDR2 as ANQGSEA. Written as DNA, the CDR3 is TGCAGCGTTCGAGGGACAGGGGAGACCCAGTACTTC. Translated, it gives CSVRGTGETQYF. The full variable domain, completed using reference TRBV29-1 and TRBJ2-5, is SAVISQKPSRDICQRGTSLTIQCQVDSQVTMMFWYRQQPGQSLTLIATANQGSEATYESGFVIDKFPISRPNLTFSTLTVSNMSPEDSSIYLCSVRGTGETQYFGPGTRLLVL.

V gene TRBV6-5 combines with J gene TRBJ2-7; 12 nucleotides line up with TRBD2. CDR1 is MNHEY, CDR2 SVGAGI, per germline. This CDR3 is 15 amino acids long. The junction had 5 bases not matched to a gene; V was cut back by 6 bases and J by 2 bases. As DNA, the CDR3 is TGTGCCAGCAGACCCCTAGCGGGAGGGCCCTACGAGCAGTACTTC. Amino acid sequence: CASRPLAGGPYEQYF.

This clone has only a few counts. V usage is TRBV11-2 and J usage is TRBJ1-4; no definite D call. This CDR3 contains 14 residues. Germline lookup yields CDR1 SGHAT and CDR2 FQNNGV. V was pared by 5 bases and J by 1 base, with 8 bases between. The CDR3 coding sequence is TGTGCCAGCAGCCCCGTCAGAACTAATGAAAAACTGTTTTTT. As protein: CASSPVRTNEKLFF.

The DNA of the CDR3 is TGTGCCAGCAGCCCGGTTATTAGCTGGAACACTGAAGCTTTCTTT. Protein product: CASSPVISWNTEAFF. The chain carries TRBV21-1 and TRBJ1-1. TRBV21-1 is assigned pseudogene status. This CDR3 has 15 residues.

The chain recombines TRBV5-4 with TRBJ1-4, with 9 bases aligning to TRBD1. Germline-derived CDR1 and CDR2 are SGHNT and YYREEE (reference sequence). Trimming at V came to 3 bases and at J to 7 bases, leaving 4 bases not matched to a gene. This CDR3 region has 14 residues. The CDR3 DNA sequence: TGTGCCAGCAGCTCTGGGACAGGGCTTGAAAAACTGTTTTTT. Encoded protein: CASSSGTGLEKLFF. Filled out from reference TRBV5-4 and TRBJ1-4, the complete variable domain reads ETGVTQSPTHLIKTRGQQVTLRCSSQSGHNTVSWYQQALGQGPQFIFQYYREEENGRGNFPPRFSGLQFPNYSSELNVNALELDDSALYLCASSSGTGLEKLFFGSGTQLSVL.

This clone was seen a handful of times. The gene calls are TRBV7-9 and TRBJ2-7, with TRBD2 matching over 9 bases. The CDR3 spans 13 residues. Germline V lookup: CDR1 SEHNR, CDR2 FQNEAQ (reference sequence). Trimming cost V 6 bases and J 3 bases; bases outside gene matches: 3. The CDR3: CASRPTSGYEQYF. CDR3 in DNA: TGTGCCAGCAGGCCGACTAGCGGCTACGAGCAGTACTTC.

This rearrangement joins TRBV19 to TRBJ2-7; weak D call: TRBD1 (5 bases). The length of the CDR3 is 15 residues. The germline V gene has CDR1 LNHDA and CDR2 SQIVND (reference sequence). The ends were cut back, 3 bases at V and 2 bases at J, with 14 bases in the middle. The CDR3 DNA reads TGTGCCAGTAGTATTAGAACAGGAGCTCCCTACGAGCAGTACTTC. Amino acids: CASSIRTGAPYEQYF.

Of note for this clone: The germline gene is not matched at one end of the junction; a read error may be the cause. The V and J genes are TRBV29-1 and TRBJ1-2; weak D call: TRBD1 (6 bases). This CDR3 region has 14 residues. The germline V gene has CDR1 SQVTM and CDR2 ANQGSEA. CDR3 sequence (DNA): TGCAGCGCTGAAGGTCTGACAGGTCTCTATGGCTACACCTTC. As protein: CSAEGLTGLYGYTF.

The chain recombines TRBV6-5 with TRBJ1-1; D ambiguous. The V gene's germline CDR1 is MNHEY and CDR2 SVGAGI. V shed 6 bases and J shed 1 base, with 12 bases lying between them. The CDR3 spans 14 residues. The CDR3: CASSYLGGNTEAFF. The CDR3, as DNA: TGTGCCAGCAGCTACCTAGGCGGGAACACTGAAGCTTTCTTT.